This TCR beta chain was identified during a study of shared clonotypes between healthy human individuals. Study results and limitations: Across subsets, estimated richness was generally greater for naive than for memory populations.

With respect to this clone: What it recognizes is unknown.

Running of the assay took place at deep level. Generated by immunoSEQ multiplex PCR, the TCRdb table keeps only in-frame clones and is missing some. The table has about 1.5 million clones, approximately 98% seen once. From germline, CDR1 is SNHLY and CDR2 FYNNEI. CDR3 length: 14 residues. J lost 0 bases, V lost 10 bases, and 9 bases had no gene match. Sequencing input: naive CD4+ T cells sorted from blood. Subset specified: CD45RA+ positively selected. The origin of this receptor is a man aged 25-45 years in good health. The chain couples TRBV2 to TRBJ2-7; 7 bases fit TRBD1. CDR3 protein: CATQGDGSSYEQYF. CDR3 in DNA: TGTGCCACCCAGGGGGACGGTAGCTCCTACGAGCAGTACTTC.